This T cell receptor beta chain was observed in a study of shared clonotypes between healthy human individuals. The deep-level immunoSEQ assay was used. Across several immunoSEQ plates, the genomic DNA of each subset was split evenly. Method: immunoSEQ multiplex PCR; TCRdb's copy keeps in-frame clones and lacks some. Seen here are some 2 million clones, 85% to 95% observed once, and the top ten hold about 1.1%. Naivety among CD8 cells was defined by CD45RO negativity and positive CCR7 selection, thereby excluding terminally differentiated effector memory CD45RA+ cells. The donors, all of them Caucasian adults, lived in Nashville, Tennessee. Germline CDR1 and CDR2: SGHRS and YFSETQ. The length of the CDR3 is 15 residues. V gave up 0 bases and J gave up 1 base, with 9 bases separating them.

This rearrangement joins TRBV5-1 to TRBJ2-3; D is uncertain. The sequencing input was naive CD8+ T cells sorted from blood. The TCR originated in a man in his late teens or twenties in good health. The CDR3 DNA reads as TGCGCCAGCAGCTTGGCTGAGGTCGGCACAGATACGCAGTATTTT. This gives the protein CASSLAEVGTDTQYF. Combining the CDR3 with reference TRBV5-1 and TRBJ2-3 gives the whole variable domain KAGVTQTPRYLIKTRGQQVTLSCSPISGHRSVSWYQQTPGQGLQFLFEYFSETQRNKGNFPGRFSGRQFSNSRSEMNVSTLELGDSALYLCASSLAEVGTDTQYFGPGTRLTVL.